The clone carrying this T cell receptor (beta chain) occurred a few times. Antigen specificity is unknown. This sample was included in a study of vaccination and CD4 T cells after COVID-19. At the level of the study: Convalescent patients gave post-COVID blood a median about 110 days post-diagnosis, range 35 to 161. Points from the study as a whole: The great majority, 304 of 307 vaccine-specific clones, proved spike mono-reactive in convalescent patients.

Germline values: CDR1 SGHAT, CDR2 FQNNGV. With V trimmed by 2 bases and J by 3 bases, 6 bases remained unmatched. This CDR3 region has 15 residues. Scientists ran DNA taken from cultured CD4+ T cells through the Oncomine TCR Beta short-read assay for sequencing. TCRdb re-called the PCR reads through MiXCR, storing one row per CDR3 protein. Altogether 20,000 to 25,000 distinct CDR3 sequences are present, about 66% being singletons, with the ten largest covering 3.7%. Described treatment: roughly 10-day PBMC culture with coronavirus spike peptide pools or control peptides (ViraFEST assay). Positive PCR results dated from March to December 2020, before the US Alpha, Beta and Delta variants. Peptide pools at 8.5 to 10 ug/ml stimulated about 1.8 million PBMCs per well with about 10 IU/ml IL-2.

This chain joins TRBV11-2 and TRBJ2-7, with TRBD1 matching 8 bases. Sequencing was done on a sample of CD4+ T cells from blood, cultured in vitro. This TCR was sampled from a human donor who had recovered from COVID-19. The chain's CDR3 is CASSLIQGANYEQYF. CDR3 sequence (DNA): TGTGCCAGCAGCTTAATCCAGGGGGCCAACTACGAGCAGTACTTC.